The text below deals with one T cell receptor (beta chain). Original handling: Counts of nucleated cells, estimated from reference gene primer amplification, were obtained. The data were produced by immunoSEQ multiplex PCR, yet TCRdb's version contains in-frame clones alone and is incomplete. The DNA was the basis for D and trimming; V, J and clone size are from that table. There are about 250,000 clones in the sample; roughly 89% occur only once, and around 0.88% lies in the top ten. This sample was taken from a study of blood T cell repertoires in COVID-19. In the study overall: Sites across the United States, Italy and Spain contributed samples from acute and convalescent COVID-19. Sources were T cells, B-cell-depleted T cells, or PBMCs; the material itself was cDNA or gDNA.

The CDR3 is 13 residues long. V lost 4 bases and J lost 7; bases outside the gene matches: 5. Germline values: CDR1 SGHRS, CDR2 YFSETQ. This TCR came from a man aged 30 to 39 with acute or convalescent COVID-19. V gene TRBV5-1 combines with J gene TRBJ1-2, with 9 bases identical to TRBD1. The sequenced sample was peripheral blood. This chain's CDR3 is CASSAGQGFGYTF. CDR3 nucleotides: TGCGCCAGCAGCGCGGGACAGGGTTTTGGCTACACCTTC.